Listed here are 14 T cell receptor beta chains from one sample, sequenced in a study of T cells in Graves' hyperthyroidism and ophthalmopathy. What was amplified from RNA transcripts were TCR beta CDR3 regions. The HTBI primer set served for first-round RT-PCR of the TCR CDR3. Each CDR3 protein gets one entry after TCRdb re-called the multiplex PCR reads with MiXCR. This table holds some 350,000 distinct CDR3 sequences, roughly 15% found once. What was sequenced was blood. These receptors were taken from a woman in her 40s with Graves' ophthalmopathy.

This clonotype was picked up one time. The chain employs TRBV20-1 and TRBJ2-1; unclear D gene. V lost 3 bases and J lost 5, with 17 bases in between. Germline lookup yields CDR1 DFQATT and CDR2 SNEGSKA (reference sequence). CDR3 length: 15 amino acids. As DNA, the CDR3 is TGCAGTGCTAGGTCCCGTGAAGGGTACAACAATGAGCAGTTCTTC. Translation: CSARSREGYNNEQFF.

This clonotype was observed at least ten times. The V call is TRBV27, the J call TRBJ1-4; D ambiguous. The germline gives CDR1 MNHEY, CDR2 SMNVEV (reference sequence). The CDR3 covers 14 residues. V dropped 5 bases and J dropped 3 bases, with 10 bases sitting between them. The CDR3 reads CASSKRRANEKLFF. CDR3 sequence (DNA): TGTGCCAGCAGTAAAAGGAGGGCTAATGAAAAACTGTTTTTT.

The V call is TRBV5-4, the J call TRBJ1-4, with D unresolved. Germline CDR1 SGHNT, CDR2 YYREEE (reference sequence). With 4 bases removed from V and 3 bases from J, the gap between germline ends came to 13 bases. The CDR3 is made up of 15 amino acids. The CDR3 region has the DNA TGTGCCAGCAGCCAAAGTACGGGCGCTAATGAAAAACTGTTTTTT. Protein product: CASSQSTGANEKLFF.

The table lists this clonotype with a few counts. This chain links TRBV3-1 with TRBJ2-3, with 9 bases aligning to TRBD1. This CDR3 has 18 amino acids. V was pared by 2 bases and J by 7 bases, with 16 bases of the junction left unmatched. Germline values: CDR1 LGHDT, CDR2 YNNKEL (reference sequence). CDR3 region: CASSQRTSGTGKSHTQYF. The DNA for the CDR3 is TGTGCCAGCAGCCAAAGAACGTCCGGGACAGGGAAGTCACATACGCAGTATTTT.

The gene calls are TRBV7-9 and TRBJ2-4, with 10 bases fitting TRBD1. Germline CDR1 is SEHNR and CDR2 is FQNEAQ (reference sequence). V shed 4 bases, J shed 10 bases, and the junction held 16 bases outside the gene matches. This CDR3 contains 17 residues. The CDR3 sequence is CASSSDKGTGEGLIQYF. CDR3 coding DNA: TGTGCCAGCAGCTCCGACAAAGGGACAGGGGAGGGGCTAATTCAGTACTTC.

This chain uses TRBV5-1 with TRBJ2-5, with 11 bases identical to TRBD2. CDR3 length equals 17 residues. Germline V gives CDR1 SGHRS, CDR2 YFSETQ. V lost 4 bases and J lost 6; bases outside the gene matches: 14. The CDR3 is CASSLTSGAAGEKTQYF. CDR3 nucleotide sequence: TGCGCCAGCAGCCTGACTAGCGGGGCGGCAGGGGAAAAGACCCAGTACTTC.

The sample holds many counts of this clonotype. The gene calls are TRBV6-1 and TRBJ1-1, with D perhaps TRBD1 (5 bases). In germline, CDR1 is MNHNS, CDR2 SASEGT. The CDR3 is 14 amino acids. V shed 10 bases and J shed 0 bases, with 15 bases lying between them. The CDR3, as DNA: TGTGCCACCCTAGGGACGAACATGAACACTGAAGCTTTCTTT. It specifies CATLGTNMNTEAFF.

This CDR3 is CASSFRQGSDTQYF. The CDR3 nucleotides are TGTGCCAGCAGTTTTCGACAGGGATCAGATACGCAGTATTTT. The genes are TRBV5-8 and TRBJ2-3; 7 bases are a match to TRBD1. The CDR3 runs 14 residues. With 5 bases clipped from V and 4 bases from J, the junction kept 7 bases outside the gene matches. Germline V gene lookup returns CDR1 SGHTS and CDR2 YDEGEE.

This clonotype was counted at least ten times. The chain recombines TRBV14 with TRBJ2-2; no reliable D call. Trimming took 6 bases from V and 7 from J, leaving 12 bases between them. There are 13 residues in the CDR3. CDR1 and CDR2 (germline): SGHDN, FVKESK. CDR3 sequence reads: CASSPTLVGELFF. The CDR3 nucleotides read TGTGCCAGCAGTCCTACCTTGGTCGGGGAGCTGTTTTTT.

At least ten counts were recorded for this clonotype. V usage is TRBV10-2 and J usage is TRBJ2-1; 13 nucleotides align to TRBD2. Unmatched junction bases numbered 8, after V lost 3 bases and J lost 9 bases. Germline assignment: CDR1 WSHSY and CDR2 SAAADI. The CDR3 is made up of 16 amino acids. The CDR3: CASSDKGLAGSFEQFF. Here the CDR3 DNA reads TGCGCCAGCAGTGACAAGGGACTAGCGGGGAGTTTTGAGCAGTTCTTC.

This clonotype has ten or more counts. The chain has TRBV20-1 and TRBJ1-1; no definite D call. CDR1 and CDR2 from the germline V gene are DFQATT and SNEGSKA (reference sequence). Trimming stripped 3 bases from V and 4 bases from J, with 12 bases between. The CDR3 is made up of 13 amino acids. The CDR3 is CSASGRVTTEAFF. In nucleotides, the CDR3 is TGCAGTGCTAGTGGCCGGGTGACCACTGAAGCTTTCTTT.

This clonotype occurred many times. CDR3 sequence reads: CSAIASGSETQYF. The CDR3 bases are TGCAGTGCTATCGCTAGCGGGAGTGAGACCCAGTACTTC. The chain uses TRBV20-1 and TRBJ2-5; 10 bases map to TRBD2. The CDR3 contains 13 residues. Germline trimming cut 4 bases from V and 5 bases from J; bases unmatched to any gene: 4. Germline CDR1 DFQATT, CDR2 SNEGSKA (reference sequence).

The genes are TRBV18 and TRBJ2-7; the match to TRBD2 covers 10 bases. The CDR3 runs to 18 residues. CDR1 KGHSH and CDR2 LQKENI come from the germline V gene. V was clipped by 0 bases and J by 0 bases; unmatched bases: 8. The CDR3 region has the DNA TGTGCCAGCTCACCACCTCGATTTAGCGGGGGGAGCTCCTACGAGCAGTACTTC. Translation gives CASSPPRFSGGSSYEQYF.

This chain connects TRBV14 to TRBJ1-2; the D is unclear. This CDR3 region has 15 residues. Germline CDR1 SGHDN, CDR2 FVKESK. V was cut by 1 base and J by 4 bases, with 13 bases left in between. CDR3 sequence: CASSQGIDGSYGYTF. DNA of the CDR3: TGTGCCAGCAGCCAAGGAATTGATGGATCCTATGGCTACACCTTC.